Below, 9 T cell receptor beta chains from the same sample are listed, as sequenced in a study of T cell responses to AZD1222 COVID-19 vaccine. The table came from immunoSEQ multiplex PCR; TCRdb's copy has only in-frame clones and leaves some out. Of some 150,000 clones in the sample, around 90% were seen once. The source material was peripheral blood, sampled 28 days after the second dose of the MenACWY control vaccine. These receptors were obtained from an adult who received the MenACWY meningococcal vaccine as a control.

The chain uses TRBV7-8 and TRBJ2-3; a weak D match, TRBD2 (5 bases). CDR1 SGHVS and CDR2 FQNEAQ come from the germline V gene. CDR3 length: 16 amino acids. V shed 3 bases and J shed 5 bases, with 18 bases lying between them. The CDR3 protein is CASSLSSGVEGDTQYF. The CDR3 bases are TGTGCCAGCAGCTTGTCCTCCGGGGTCGAGGGAGATACGCAGTATTTT.

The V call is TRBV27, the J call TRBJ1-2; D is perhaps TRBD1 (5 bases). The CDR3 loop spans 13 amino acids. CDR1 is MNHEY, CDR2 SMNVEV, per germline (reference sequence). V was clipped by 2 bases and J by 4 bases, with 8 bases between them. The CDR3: CASSLDRRYGYTF. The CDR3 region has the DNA TGTGCCAGCAGTTTAGACAGACGCTATGGCTACACCTTC.

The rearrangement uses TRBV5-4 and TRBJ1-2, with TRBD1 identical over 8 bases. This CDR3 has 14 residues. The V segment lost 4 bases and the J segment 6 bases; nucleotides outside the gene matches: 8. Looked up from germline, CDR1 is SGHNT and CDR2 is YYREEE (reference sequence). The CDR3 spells CASSPMSGGDGYTF. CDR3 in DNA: TGTGCCAGCAGCCCTATGTCAGGGGGCGATGGCTACACCTTC.

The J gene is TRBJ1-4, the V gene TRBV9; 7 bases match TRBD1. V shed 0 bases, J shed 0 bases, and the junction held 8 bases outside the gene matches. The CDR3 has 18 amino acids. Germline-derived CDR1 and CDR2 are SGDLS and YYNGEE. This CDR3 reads CASSVGQGGGATNEKLFF. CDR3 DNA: TGTGCCAGCAGCGTAGGACAGGGTGGTGGTGCAACTAATGAAAAACTGTTTTTT.

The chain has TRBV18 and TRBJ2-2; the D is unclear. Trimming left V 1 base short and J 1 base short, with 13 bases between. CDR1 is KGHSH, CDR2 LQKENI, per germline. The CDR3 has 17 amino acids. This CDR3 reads CASSPQTPGGNTGELFF. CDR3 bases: TGTGCCAGCTCACCACAGACTCCGGGCGGGAACACCGGGGAGCTGTTTTTT.

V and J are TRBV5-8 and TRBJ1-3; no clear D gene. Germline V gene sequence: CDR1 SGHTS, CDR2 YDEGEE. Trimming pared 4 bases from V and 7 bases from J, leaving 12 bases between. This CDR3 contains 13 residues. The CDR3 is CASSPDTTNTIYF. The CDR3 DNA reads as TGTGCCAGCAGCCCAGACACCACCAACACCATATATTTT.

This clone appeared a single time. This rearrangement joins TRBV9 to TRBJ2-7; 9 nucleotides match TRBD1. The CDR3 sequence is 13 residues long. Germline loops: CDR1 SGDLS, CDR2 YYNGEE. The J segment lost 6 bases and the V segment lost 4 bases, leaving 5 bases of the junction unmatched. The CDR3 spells CASSRDREREQYF. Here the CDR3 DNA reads TGTGCCAGCAGCCGGGACAGGGAACGCGAGCAGTACTTC.

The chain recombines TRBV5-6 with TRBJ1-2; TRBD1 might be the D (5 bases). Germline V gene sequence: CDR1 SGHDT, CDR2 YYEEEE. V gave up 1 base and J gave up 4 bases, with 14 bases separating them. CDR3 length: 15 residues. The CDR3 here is CASSLSSGTTYGYTF. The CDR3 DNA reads TGTGCCAGCAGCTTGTCTTCCGGGACGACCTATGGCTACACCTTC. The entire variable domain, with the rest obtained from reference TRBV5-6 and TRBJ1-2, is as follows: DAGVTQSPTHLIKTRGQQVTLRCSPKSGHDTVSWYQQALGQGPQFIFQYYEEEERQRGNFPDRFSGHQFPNYSSELNVNALLLGDSALYLCASSLSSGTTYGYTFGSGTRLTVV.

The DNA of the CDR3 is TGTGCCAGCAATGGGGCCTACAATGAGCAGTTCTTC. Translation: CASNGAYNEQFF. The genes are TRBV9 and TRBJ2-1; D is ambiguous. CDR1 is SGDLS and CDR2 is YYNGEE in the germline V gene. The ends were cut back, 6 bases at V and 2 bases at J, with 6 bases in the middle. This CDR3 is built from 12 residues.